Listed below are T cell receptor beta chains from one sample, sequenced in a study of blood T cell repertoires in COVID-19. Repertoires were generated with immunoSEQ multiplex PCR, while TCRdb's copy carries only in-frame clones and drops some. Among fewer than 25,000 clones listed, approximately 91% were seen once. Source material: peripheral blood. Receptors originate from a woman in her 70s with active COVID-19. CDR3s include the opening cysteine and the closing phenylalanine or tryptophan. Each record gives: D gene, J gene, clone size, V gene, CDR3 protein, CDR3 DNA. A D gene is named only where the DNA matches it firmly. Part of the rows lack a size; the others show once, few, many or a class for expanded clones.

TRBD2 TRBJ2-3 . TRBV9 CASSHSGKGGDTDTQYF TGTGCCAGCAGCCATTCAGGCAAGGGAGGGGACACAGATACGCAGTATTTT
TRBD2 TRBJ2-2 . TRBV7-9 CASSPTSGLTGELFF TGTGCCAGCAGCCCTACTAGCGGCTTAACCGGGGAGCTGTTTTTT
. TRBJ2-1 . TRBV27 CASSPLGVFEGEQFF TGTGCCAGCAGCCCTCTCGGGGTTTTCGAAGGAGAGCAGTTCTTC
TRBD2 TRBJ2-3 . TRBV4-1 CASSHGASGTSTDTQYF TGCGCCAGCAGCCACGGTGCTAGCGGGACCTCCACAGATACGCAGTATTTT
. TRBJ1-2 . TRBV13 CASSLRGNYGYTF TGTGCCAGCAGCTTAAGGGGGAACTATGGCTACACCTTC
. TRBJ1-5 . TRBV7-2 CASSPVGAGQPQHF TGTGCCAGCAGCCCAGTGGGGGCTGGTCAGCCCCAGCATTTT
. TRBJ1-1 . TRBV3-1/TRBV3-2 CASRTQGRGFTEAFF TGTGCCAGCAGGACACAGGGTCGAGGATTCACTGAAGCTTTCTTT
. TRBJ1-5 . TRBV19 CASSKDTGDGEGAQHF TGTGCCAGTAGTAAGGACACAGGAGACGGGGAGGGGGCCCAGCATTTT
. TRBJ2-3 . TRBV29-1 CSAQQGLLSTDTQYF TGCAGCGCTCAACAGGGTCTGCTGAGCACAGATACGCAGTATTTT
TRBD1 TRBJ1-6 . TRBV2 CAIPSPDRDRIPDSPLHF TGTGCCATTCCATCCCCGGACCGGGACAGGATTCCTGATTCACCCCTCCACTTT
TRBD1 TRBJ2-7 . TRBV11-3 CASSLGGQGTHEQYF TGTGCCAGCAGCTTAGGGGGACAGGGGACCCACGAGCAGTACTTC
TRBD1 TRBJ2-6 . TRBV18 CASSPPRTGDTGANVLTF TGTGCCAGCTCACCACCGCGGACAGGGGATACTGGGGCCAACGTCCTGACTTTC
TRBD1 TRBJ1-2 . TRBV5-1 CASSSDRAYYGYTF TGCGCCAGCAGCTCCGACAGGGCCTACTATGGCTACACCTTC
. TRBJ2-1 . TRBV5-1 CASSLEVGTSYNEQFF TGCGCCAGCAGCTTGGAGGTCGGGACTTCTTACAATGAGCAGTTCTTC
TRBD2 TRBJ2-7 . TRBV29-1 CSVSGREGPYEQYF TGCAGCGTGAGCGGGCGGGAGGGCCCCTACGAGCAGTACTTC
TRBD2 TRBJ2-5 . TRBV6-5 CASSLGAGEKETQYF TGTGCCAGCAGTCTAGGAGCGGGAGAAAAAGAGACCCAGTACTTC
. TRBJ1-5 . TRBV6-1 CASSEDTLPGRDLEDQPQHF TGTGCCAGCAGTGAAGACACCCTACCAGGGAGGGATCTCGAGGATCAGCCCCAGCATTTT
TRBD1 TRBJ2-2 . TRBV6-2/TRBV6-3 CASSQTGAGELFF TGTGCCAGCAGTCAAACAGGGGCCGGGGAGCTGTTTTTT
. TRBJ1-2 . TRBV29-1 CSVVSVNYGYTF TGCAGCGTTGTCTCAGTTAACTATGGCTACACCTTC
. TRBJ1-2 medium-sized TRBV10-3 CAISDRGEGYTF TGTGCCATCAGTGACAGGGGCGAAGGCTACACCTTC
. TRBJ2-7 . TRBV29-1 CSVEFRGAFDRSYEQYF TGCAGCGTTGAGTTCAGGGGCGCCTTTGACCGCTCCTACGAGCAGTACTTC
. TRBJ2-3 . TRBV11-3 CASSLNQGPTNTQYF TGTGCCAGCAGCTTAAACCAGGGGCCCACGAATACGCAGTATTTT
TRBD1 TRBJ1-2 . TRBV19 CASSIVTGSTGYTF TGTGCCAGTAGTATAGTGACAGGGAGTACTGGCTACACCTTC
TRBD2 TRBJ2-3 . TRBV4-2 CASSQVLAGSTDTQYF TGTGCCAGCAGCCAAGTACTAGCGGGGAGCACAGATACGCAGTATTTT
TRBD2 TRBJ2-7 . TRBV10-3 CAISEPRTSGSREQYF TGTGCCATCAGTGAGCCTAGGACTAGCGGGAGTCGTGAGCAGTACTTC
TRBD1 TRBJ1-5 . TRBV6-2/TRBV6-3 CASSYWTGQGNNQPQHF TGTGCCAGCAGTTACTGGACTGGACAGGGGAACAATCAGCCCCAGCATTTT
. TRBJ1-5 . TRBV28 CASSPFSQPQHF TGTGCCAGCAGTCCCTTCAGTCAGCCCCAGCATTTT